This TCR beta chain derives from a study of T cell repertoires in cytomegalovirus infection. Study-wide context: Both recently identified HLA-C-restricted and well-studied HLA-B-restricted CMV epitopes were used in the study. It can be stated that public TCR beta signatures indicated CMV infection as well as a matching HLA type.

Each CDR3 protein gets one entry after TCRdb re-called the reads with MiXCR. The sample lists roughly 860,000 distinct CDR3 sequences; approximately 30% were seen once. Study-wide findings and caveats: Identification of carriers of CMV plus the relevant HLA was performed using cumulative public TCR beta family frequency. What dominated the ex vivo response were HLA-C-restricted CMV-specific TCR beta clonotypes.

About this clonotype: Its specificity is unknown.

Germline CDR1 and CDR2: LGHDT and YNNKEL (reference sequence). This CDR3 has 13 amino acids. V was cut by 7 bases and J by 0 bases, with 9 bases left in between. This TCR was sampled from a human donor in good health (CMV status not recorded). Some clones in this sample may be carry-over from other donors' samples. This rearrangement joins TRBV3-1 to TRBJ1-1, with D tentatively TRBD1 (5 bases). This specimen consisted of cultured CD8+ T cells from PBMCs, obtained from culture after CMV antigen stimulation. CDR3 DNA sequence: TGTGCCAGCAAGTGGGGCATGAACACTGAAGCTTTCTTT. As protein: CASKWGMNTEAFF.